These 6 T cell receptor beta chains originate from one sample sequenced in a study of response to subunit inactivated influenza vaccine. Each CDR3 protein gets one entry after TCRdb re-called the RT-PCR reads with MiXCR. This sample has under 850,000 distinct CDR3 sequences, with about 18% found just once. Sequenced material: PBMCs from blood, taken 5 days after vaccination. The receptors stem from a middle-aged man who received an inactivated influenza vaccine.

The chain recombines TRBV15 with TRBJ2-1; D might be TRBD1 (5 bases). The germline V gene has CDR1 LNHNV and CDR2 YYDKDF (reference sequence). The CDR3 has 16 residues. V was pared by 3 bases and J by 0 bases, with 12 bases between. The CDR3 sequence is CATSSWGHSSYNEQFF. In nucleotides, the CDR3 is TGTGCCACCAGCAGCTGGGGCCACAGCTCCTACAATGAGCAGTTCTTC.

This clonotype was seen more than once but under ten times. The chain recombines TRBV4-3 with TRBJ2-7; a possible D gene is TRBD2 (5 bases). The germline V and J ends were trimmed by 5 bases and 2 bases, with 13 bases remaining between them. Germline loops: CDR1 LGHNA, CDR2 YSLEER. The CDR3 spans 14 residues. Here the CDR3 reads CASSASSAAYEQYF. The DNA for the CDR3 is TGCGCCAGCAGCGCCAGTAGCGCCGCCTACGAGCAGTACTTC.

V gene TRBV20-1 combines with J gene TRBJ2-3, with TRBD2 matching over 7 bases. Germline-derived CDR1 and CDR2 are DFQATT and SNEGSKA (reference sequence). V dropped 1 base and J dropped 3; count of bases not matched to a gene: 13. CDR3 length: 17 amino acids. For the CDR3, the DNA is TGCAGTGCTAGAGTGCCCCTTGGTAGCGGGTGGACAGATACGCAGTATTTT. Translating gives CSARVPLGSGWTDTQYF.

Many counts were recorded for this clonotype. The rearrangement joins TRBV5-1 to TRBJ1-1, with TRBD1 as a possible D gene (5 bases). This CDR3 has 15 amino acids. Trimming cost V 4 bases and J 11 bases, with 24 bases left between them. Germline-derived CDR1 and CDR2 are SGHRS and YFSETQ. The CDR3, as DNA: TGCGCCAGCAGCCTCTTCTCTACGGACCAGGGCGCGGCTTTCTTT. This gives the protein CASSLFSTDQGAAFF. Full variable domain (outside the CDR3, taken from reference TRBV5-1 and TRBJ1-1): KAGVTQTPRYLIKTRGQQVTLSCSPISGHRSVSWYQQTPGQGLQFLFEYFSETQRNKGNFPGRFSGRQFSNSRSEMNVSTLELGDSALYLCASSLFSTDQGAAFFGQGTRLTVV.

This rearrangement joins TRBV7-2 to TRBJ2-7; D may be TRBD2 (5 bases). Trimming took off 3 bases at V and 0 bases at J, with 12 bases between the two ends. The CDR3 consists of 15 residues. Germline-derived CDR1 and CDR2 are SGHTA and FQGNSA. The DNA of the CDR3 is TGTGCCAGCAGCTTTAACCGGGAAAACTCCTACGAGCAGTACTTC. This gives the protein CASSFNRENSYEQYF.

The gene calls are TRBV5-6 and TRBJ1-4; D unclear. Trimming took off 1 base at V and 8 bases at J, with 15 bases between the two ends. The CDR3 loop spans 15 amino acids. The germline V gene has CDR1 SGHDT and CDR2 YYEEEE. The CDR3 here is CASSLSGRPGEKLFF. CDR3 nucleotides: TGTGCCAGCAGCTTGTCAGGCAGGCCGGGGGAAAAACTGTTTTTT.